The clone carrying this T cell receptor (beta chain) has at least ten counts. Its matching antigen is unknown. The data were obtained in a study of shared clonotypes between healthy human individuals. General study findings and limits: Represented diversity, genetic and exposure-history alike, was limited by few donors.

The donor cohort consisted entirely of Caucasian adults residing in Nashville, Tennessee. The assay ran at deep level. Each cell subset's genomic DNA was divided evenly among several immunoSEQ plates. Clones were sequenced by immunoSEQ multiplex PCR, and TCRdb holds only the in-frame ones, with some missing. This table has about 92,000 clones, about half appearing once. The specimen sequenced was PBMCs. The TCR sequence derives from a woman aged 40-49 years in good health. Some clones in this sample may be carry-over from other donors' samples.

CDR3 region: CAWSVQGSGGNQPQHF. The DNA for the CDR3 is TGTGCCTGGAGTGTACAGGGGTCGGGAGGCAATCAGCCCCAGCATTTT. The J gene is TRBJ1-5, the V gene TRBV30; 7 positions match TRBD1. V was clipped by 0 bases and J by 2 bases; unmatched bases: 7. The CDR3 has 16 amino acids. Germline values: CDR1 GTSNPN, CDR2 SVGIG (reference sequence).